This entry lists 8 T cell receptor beta chains sequenced from one sample in a study of cytomegalovirus exposure and HLA in healthy donors. PCR primers comprised 60 Vbeta and 13 Jbeta primers. The repertoire was sequenced with immunoSEQ multiplex PCR; TCRdb's copy has only in-frame clones and lacks some. The data show 150,000 or so clones, approximately 71% seen once. Source material: PBMCs. Receptors originate from a girl aged 5 to 17 in good health and CMV-seronegative.

The chain is built from TRBV7-9 and TRBJ1-1; D is unclear. Trimming took off 3 bases at V and 1 base at J, with 6 bases between the two ends. CDR1 and CDR2 (germline): SEHNR, FQNEAQ (reference sequence). The CDR3 is 13 amino acids. The CDR3 loop reads CASSLAPNTEAFF. The DNA for the CDR3 is TGTGCCAGCAGCTTGGCACCGAACACTGAAGCTTTCTTT. The full variable domain, with the rest looked up from reference TRBV7-9 and TRBJ1-1, is DTGVSQNPRHKITKRGQNVTFRCDPISEHNRLYWYRQTLGQGPEFLTYFQNEAQLEKSRLLSDRFSAERPKGSFSTLEIQRTEQGDSAMYLCASSLAPNTEAFFGQGTRLTVV.

The chain has TRBV9 and TRBJ1-6; TRBD1 matches 8 bases. V lost 4 bases, J lost 5 bases, and 5 bases stayed unmatched. Germline CDR1 and CDR2: SGDLS and YYNGEE. The CDR3 has 15 amino acids. This CDR3 reads CASSTTTGDNSPLHF. The DNA for the CDR3 is TGTGCCAGCAGCACCACGACAGGGGATAATTCACCCCTCCACTTT.

V is TRBV12-5 and J is TRBJ1-5; 9 bases align to TRBD1. Germline-derived CDR1 and CDR2 are LGHNT and FRNRAP. V was clipped by 6 bases and J by 5 bases; unmatched bases: 8. The CDR3 contains 15 residues. CDR3 DNA: TGTGCTAGTGGGGACGGGGACAGGGATCATCAGCCCCAGCATTTT. It is translated as CASGDGDRDHQPQHF. Looking up the rest from reference TRBV12-5 and TRBJ1-5 gives the full variable domain: DARVTQTPRHKVTEMGQEVTMRCQPILGHNTVFWYRQTMMQGLELLAYFRNRAPLDDSGMPKDRFSAEMPDATLATLKIQPSEPRDSAVYFCASGDGDRDHQPQHFGDGTRLSIL.

The gene calls are TRBV4-1 and TRBJ2-1; 7 bases line up with TRBD1. Germline V gives CDR1 MGHRA, CDR2 YSYEKL. With V trimmed by 2 bases and J by 4 bases, 5 bases remained unmatched. The CDR3 consists of 15 residues. CDR3 DNA: TGCGCCAGCAGCCAACCTCCGGGACAGTACAATGAGCAGTTCTTC. Its translation: CASSQPPGQYNEQFF.

Concerning this clone itself: The sample carries other DNA sequences with the same CDR3. The chain joins TRBV5-8 to TRBJ1-6, with unresolved D. Germline V lookup: CDR1 SGHTS, CDR2 YDEGEE. Trimming took 4 bases from V and 3 from J, leaving 14 bases between them. The CDR3 consists of 16 residues. CDR3 in DNA: TGTGCCAGCAGCACACCCGCCAGGCTCTATAATTCACCCCTCCACTTT. This sequence encodes CASSTPARLYNSPLHF.

The V call is TRBV27, the J call TRBJ1-5; the match to TRBD1 covers 8 bases. V dropped 5 bases and J dropped 3; count of bases not matched to a gene: 3. Germline V CDR1 and CDR2: MNHEY, SMNVEV (reference sequence). The CDR3 runs 14 residues. In nucleotides, the CDR3 is TGTGCCAGCAGTGACAGGGGAGACAATCAGCCCCAGCATTTT. This translates into CASSDRGDNQPQHF.

The chain carries TRBV27 and TRBJ2-1; the D gene is possibly TRBD2 (7 bases). The germline V gene has CDR1 MNHEY and CDR2 SMNVEV (reference sequence). The CDR3 spans 14 residues. Trimming pared 5 bases from V and 5 bases from J, leaving 13 bases between. The CDR3, as DNA: TGTGCCAGCAGTCGGGGGGCCACTGACAATGAGCAGTTCTTC. Translation gives CASSRGATDNEQFF.

The chain links TRBV2 to TRBJ2-2; D is undetermined. Trimming took off 11 bases at V and 4 bases at J, with 17 bases between the two ends. CDR3 size: 14 residues. CDR1 and CDR2 (germline): SNHLY, FYNNEI. DNA for the CDR3: TGTGCCGCAACGTTGGCGGAGCGCACCGGGGAGCTGTTTTTT. This translates into CAATLAERTGELFF.